Presented here are 17 T cell receptor beta chains from one specimen sequenced in a study of T cells in Graves' hyperthyroidism and ophthalmopathy. From RNA transcripts, TCR beta CDR3 regions were amplified. First-round RT-PCR targeting the TCR CDR3 was performed with the HTBI primer set. TCRdb processed the multiplex PCR reads anew with MiXCR; each CDR3 protein has one entry. This sample has under 600,000 distinct CDR3 sequences; about a sixth occur once, and the top ten carry around 3.5%. Sequenced material: blood. Receptor source: a middle-aged woman with Graves' ophthalmopathy.

This rearrangement joins TRBV20-1 to TRBJ1-2; 7 bases map to TRBD1. V was clipped by 4 bases and J by 0 bases; unmatched bases: 8. The CDR3 contains 15 residues. Per germline, CDR1 DFQATT and CDR2 SNEGSKA (reference sequence). CDR3 sequence: CSATRQGSANYGYTF. The DNA for the CDR3 is TGCAGTGCTACTAGACAGGGCTCTGCTAACTATGGCTACACCTTC.

This clonotype was counted ten times or more. Here the CDR3 reads CSAVVRTGNTEAFF. As DNA, the CDR3 is TGCAGTGCTGTTGTCCGGACAGGGAACACTGAAGCTTTCTTT. This chain joins TRBV20-1 and TRBJ1-1, with TRBD1 identical over 7 bases. This CDR3 comprises 14 residues. Germline lookup yields CDR1 DFQATT and CDR2 SNEGSKA (reference sequence). Trimming at V came to 5 bases and at J to 1 base, leaving 7 bases not matched to a gene.

This clonotype was seen only once. The V call is TRBV7-2, the J call TRBJ2-1; D assignment may be TRBD1 or TRBD2 (5 bases each). The length of the CDR3 is 16 residues. V shed 6 bases and J shed 5 bases, with 20 bases lying between them. Germline assignment: CDR1 SGHTA and CDR2 FQGNSA. This chain's CDR3 is CASSRQGTRGNNEQFF. Here the CDR3 DNA reads TGTGCCAGCAGTCGACAAGGGACCAGAGGTAACAATGAGCAGTTCTTC.

The chain employs TRBV9 and TRBJ2-5; 9 nucleotides agree with TRBD2. There are 15 residues in the CDR3. In germline, CDR1 is SGDLS, CDR2 YYNGEE. V dropped 4 bases and J dropped 4; count of bases not matched to a gene: 8. CDR3: CASSPPASGAETQYF. The CDR3 DNA is TGTGCCAGCAGCCCACCGGCTAGCGGGGCAGAGACCCAGTACTTC.

This clonotype turned up a few times. J is TRBJ1-2 and V is TRBV10-3, with no clear D. Germline V CDR1 and CDR2: ENHRY, SYGVKD. The CDR3 is 13 residues long. Trimming pared 3 bases from V and 2 bases from J, leaving 7 bases between. The CDR3: CAISDSGNYGYTF. Written as DNA, the CDR3 is TGTGCCATCAGTGACTCGGGGAACTATGGCTACACCTTC.

This clonotype was seen at least ten times. The chain has TRBV7-8 and TRBJ1-5; 8 bases align to TRBD1. CDR1 SGHVS and CDR2 FQNEAQ come from the germline V gene. The CDR3 contains 17 residues. V lost 1 base to trimming and J lost 3 bases; unmatched junction nucleotides: 8. The CDR3, as DNA: TGTGCCAGCAGCTTAGTTGGGCCGGGACAGGACAATCAGCCCCAGCATTTT. This gives the protein CASSLVGPGQDNQPQHF.

This chain uses TRBV11-2 with TRBJ2-7; 7 bases match TRBD1. CDR1 and CDR2 from the germline V gene are SGHAT and FQNNGV. J gave up 1 base and V 5 bases, and 5 bases lay outside the gene matches. This CDR3 comprises 14 residues. Here the CDR3 DNA reads TGTGCCAGCAGCCCCGACAGGGAGTCCTACGAGCAGTACTTC. Its protein is CASSPDRESYEQYF.

This clonotype was observed many times. The rearrangement uses TRBV29-1 and TRBJ2-3; TRBD1 is a possible D gene (5 bases). Trimming took off 1 base at V and 2 bases at J, with 10 bases between the two ends. In germline, CDR1 is SQVTM, CDR2 ANQGSEA. CDR3 length: 14 amino acids. The CDR3 region is CSVEGGASTDTQYF. The CDR3 region has the DNA TGCAGCGTTGAAGGTGGGGCCTCCACAGATACGCAGTATTTT.

This clonotype showed up many times. The CDR3 DNA is TGTGCCAGCTCACCACGCGCTAGCGGGAGTTACGAGCAGTACTTC. Translation: CASSPRASGSYEQYF. The rearrangement uses TRBV18 and TRBJ2-7; TRBD2 agrees at 10 bases. This CDR3 comprises 15 residues. Germline V CDR1 and CDR2: KGHSH, LQKENI. The V gene end was trimmed by 1 base and the J gene end by 4 bases; junction bases not matched to a gene: 4.

This clonotype was seen many times. V gene TRBV18 combines with J gene TRBJ2-5, with D uncertain. The V end lost 4 bases, the J end lost 5 bases, and 11 bases lay between the germline ends. The CDR3 consists of 13 residues. Germline V gene lookup returns CDR1 KGHSH and CDR2 LQKENI. The CDR3 DNA is TGTGCCAGCTCACTACAGTTGAGGGAGACCCAGTACTTC. Residues: CASSLQLRETQYF.

This rearrangement joins TRBV9 to TRBJ2-3; 7 nucleotides line up with TRBD2. The CDR3 is made up of 16 amino acids. Germline V CDR1 and CDR2: SGDLS, YYNGEE. Germline trimming cut 0 bases from V and 4 bases from J; bases unmatched to any gene: 8. This CDR3 reads CASSVVAGVGADTQYF. Written as DNA, the CDR3 is TGTGCCAGCAGCGTAGTTGCGGGAGTAGGAGCAGATACGCAGTATTTT.

This clonotype was found many times. The V gene is TRBV6-1, the J gene TRBJ2-7; TRBD1 matches 11 bases. CDR1 is MNHNS and CDR2 is SASEGT in the germline V gene. Losses at the gene ends were 7 bases for V and 2 bases for J; bases not matched to a gene: 7. The CDR3 consists of 15 residues. The CDR3: CASNGRGQGAYEQYF. The CDR3 DNA sequence: TGTGCCAGCAACGGACGGGGACAGGGGGCCTACGAGCAGTACTTC.

This clonotype was seen ten or more times. V gene TRBV11-2 combines with J gene TRBJ2-3, with 8 bases matching TRBD2. From germline, CDR1 is SGHAT and CDR2 FQNNGV. This CDR3 has 19 amino acids. Trimming took 2 bases from V and 2 from J; bases not matched to a gene: 15. The CDR3 is CASSLTRGLSGMNTDTQYF. CDR3 DNA sequence: TGTGCCAGCAGCTTAACCAGGGGTCTTAGCGGGATGAACACAGATACGCAGTATTTT.

V usage is TRBV19 and J usage is TRBJ2-1; TRBD2 might be the D (6 bases). Trimming shortened V by 7 bases and J by 4 bases, and 17 bases separated the two germline ends. CDR1 and CDR2 from the germline V gene are LNHDA and SQIVND (reference sequence). The CDR3 runs 15 residues. The CDR3 here is CASNADYNPYNEQFF. The CDR3 bases are TGTGCCAGTAATGCGGACTATAATCCATACAATGAGCAGTTCTTC.

In its sample, this clonotype was seen many times. CDR3 amino acids: CATAAGEADTQYF. In nucleotides, the CDR3 is TGTGCCACGGCGGCGGGAGAGGCAGATACGCAGTATTTT. This chain uses TRBV10-3 with TRBJ2-3; 7 bases are a match to TRBD2. Germline V lookup: CDR1 ENHRY, CDR2 SYGVKD. V gave up 10 bases and J gave up 4 bases; unmatched junction bases: 8. The CDR3 is 13 residues long.

There are a few counts of this clonotype. The chain combines TRBV19 with TRBJ2-1, with 12 nucleotides matching TRBD2. The CDR3 contains 16 residues. CDR1 and CDR2 from the germline V gene are LNHDA and SQIVND (reference sequence). The ends lost 5 bases at V and 5 bases at J; junction bases unmatched: 7. In nucleotides, the CDR3 is TGTGCCAGTAGTCCCCAGGGACTAGCGGGTCACAATGAGCAGTTCTTC. This gives the protein CASSPQGLAGHNEQFF.

This clonotype was observed at least ten times. The V call is TRBV7-8, the J call TRBJ1-6, with TRBD1 matching 10 bases. The germline gives CDR1 SGHVS, CDR2 FQNEAQ. The CDR3 is 15 amino acids. Trimming removed 4 bases from V and 5 bases from J; junction bases left unmatched: 2. CDR3 loop: CASSSGQGHNSPLHF. The CDR3 DNA follows: TGTGCCAGCAGCTCGGGACAGGGGCATAATTCACCCCTCCACTTT.